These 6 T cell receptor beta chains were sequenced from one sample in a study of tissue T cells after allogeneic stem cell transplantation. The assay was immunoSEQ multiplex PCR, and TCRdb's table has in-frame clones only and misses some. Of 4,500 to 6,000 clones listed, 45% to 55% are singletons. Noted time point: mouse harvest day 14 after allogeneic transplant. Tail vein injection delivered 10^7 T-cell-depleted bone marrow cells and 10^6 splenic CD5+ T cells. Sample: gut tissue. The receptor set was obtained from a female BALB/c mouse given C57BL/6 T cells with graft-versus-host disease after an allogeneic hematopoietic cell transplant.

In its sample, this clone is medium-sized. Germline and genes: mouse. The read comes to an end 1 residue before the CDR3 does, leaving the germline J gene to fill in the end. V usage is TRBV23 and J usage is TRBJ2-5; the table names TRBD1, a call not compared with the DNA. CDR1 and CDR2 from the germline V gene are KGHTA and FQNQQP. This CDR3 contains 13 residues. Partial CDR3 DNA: TGCTCCAGCAGTCAACAGGGGAAAGACACCCAGTAC. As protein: CSSSQQGKDTQY. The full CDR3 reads CSSSQQGKDTQYF.

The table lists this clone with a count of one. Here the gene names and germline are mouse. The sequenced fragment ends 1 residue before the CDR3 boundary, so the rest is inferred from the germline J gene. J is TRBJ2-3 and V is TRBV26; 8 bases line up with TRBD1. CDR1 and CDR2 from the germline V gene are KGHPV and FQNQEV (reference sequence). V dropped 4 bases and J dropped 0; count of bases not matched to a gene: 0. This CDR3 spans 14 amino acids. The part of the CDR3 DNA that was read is TGTGCCAGCAGTCGGACAGGGAGTGCAGAAACGCTGTAT. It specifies CASSRTGSAETLY. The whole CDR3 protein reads CASSRTGSAETLYF.

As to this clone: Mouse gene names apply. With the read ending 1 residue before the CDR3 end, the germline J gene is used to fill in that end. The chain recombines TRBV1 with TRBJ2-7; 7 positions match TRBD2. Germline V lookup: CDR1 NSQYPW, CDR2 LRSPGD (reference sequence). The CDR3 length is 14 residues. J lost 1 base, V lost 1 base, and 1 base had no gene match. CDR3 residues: CTCSAAWGSYEQYF. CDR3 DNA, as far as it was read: TGCACCTGCAGTGCAGCCTGGGGGTCCTATGAACAGTAC.

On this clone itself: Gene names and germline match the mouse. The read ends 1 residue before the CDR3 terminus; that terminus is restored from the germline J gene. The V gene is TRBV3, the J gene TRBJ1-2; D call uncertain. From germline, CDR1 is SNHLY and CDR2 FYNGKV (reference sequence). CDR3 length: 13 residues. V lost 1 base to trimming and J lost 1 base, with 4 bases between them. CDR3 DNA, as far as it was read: TGTGCCAGCAGCTTAGGCAGAAACTCCGACTACACC. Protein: CASSLGRNSDYT. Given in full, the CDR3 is CASSLGRNSDYTF.

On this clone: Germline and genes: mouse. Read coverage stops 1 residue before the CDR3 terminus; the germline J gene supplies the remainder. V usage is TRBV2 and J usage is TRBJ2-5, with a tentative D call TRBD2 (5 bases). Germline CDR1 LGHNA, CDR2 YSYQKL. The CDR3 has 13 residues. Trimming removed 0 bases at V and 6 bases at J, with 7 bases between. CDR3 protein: CASSQDWEDTQYF. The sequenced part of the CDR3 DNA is TGTGCCAGCAGCCAAGACTGGGAGGACACCCAGTAC.

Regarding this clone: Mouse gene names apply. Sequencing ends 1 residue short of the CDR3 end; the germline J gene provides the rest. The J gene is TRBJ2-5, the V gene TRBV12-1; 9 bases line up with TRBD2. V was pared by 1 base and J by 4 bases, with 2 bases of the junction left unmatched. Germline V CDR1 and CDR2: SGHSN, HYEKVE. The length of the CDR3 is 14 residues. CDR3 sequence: CASSLLGGEDTQYF. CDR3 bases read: TGTGCCAGCTCTCTGCTGGGGGGGGAAGACACCCAGTAC.